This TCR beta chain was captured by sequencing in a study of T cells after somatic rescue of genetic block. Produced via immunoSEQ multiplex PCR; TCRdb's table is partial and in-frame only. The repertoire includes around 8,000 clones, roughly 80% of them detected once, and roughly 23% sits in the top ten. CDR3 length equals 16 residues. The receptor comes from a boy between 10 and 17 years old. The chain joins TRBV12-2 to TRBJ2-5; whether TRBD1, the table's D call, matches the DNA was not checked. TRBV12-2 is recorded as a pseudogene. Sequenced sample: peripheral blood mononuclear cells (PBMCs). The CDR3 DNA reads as TGTGCAAGTCGCTTAGAAACACGACAGGGGAGAGAGACCCAGTACTTC. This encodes CASRLETRQGRETQYF.